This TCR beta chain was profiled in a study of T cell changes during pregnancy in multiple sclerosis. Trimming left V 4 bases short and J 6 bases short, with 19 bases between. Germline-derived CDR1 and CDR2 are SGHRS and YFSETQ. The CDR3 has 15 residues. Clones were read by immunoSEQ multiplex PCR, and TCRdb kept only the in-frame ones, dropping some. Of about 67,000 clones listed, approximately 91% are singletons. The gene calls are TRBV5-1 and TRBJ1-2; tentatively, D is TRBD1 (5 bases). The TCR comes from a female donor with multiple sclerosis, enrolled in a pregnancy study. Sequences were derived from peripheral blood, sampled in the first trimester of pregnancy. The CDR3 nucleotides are TGCGCCAGCAGCGTCGCGAACCAGGGTGTAAATGGCTACACCTTC. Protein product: CASSVANQGVNGYTF.